This entry lists 18 T cell receptor beta chains sequenced from one sample in a study of post-analysis software for immune sequencing data. Unique molecular identifiers were carried by the TCR beta cDNA libraries. TCRdb reprocessed the PCR reads via MiXCR and lists one record per CDR3 protein. Among hundreds of thousands of distinct CDR3 sequences listed, 44% were seen once. General study points: Four to six TRBV segments (TRBV5-6, TRBV5-1 and TRBV20-1 among them) occurred more frequently in patients than in controls.

The antigens of these receptors remain unknown. Input material: blood. These receptors all come from a girl under 18 with multiple sclerosis.

This clonotype has just a few counts. The rearrangement joins TRBV29-1 to TRBJ1-1; possible D gene TRBD1, 6 bases. The CDR3 is 13 amino acids. Germline V CDR1 and CDR2: SQVTM, ANQGSEA. The germline V and J ends were trimmed by 2 bases and 10 bases, with 17 bases remaining between them. In DNA form, the CDR3 reads TGCAGCGTTGAACACTTAACAGGGCATCGAGCTTTCTTT. Protein: CSVEHLTGHRAFF.

This sequence joins TRBV10-3 and TRBJ2-1; 9 positions match TRBD2. This CDR3 region has 16 residues. V lost 7 bases and J lost 9; bases outside the gene matches: 16. Germline V CDR1 and CDR2: ENHRY, SYGVKD. The CDR3 sequence: CAITERLAGTRGEQFF. CDR3 in DNA: TGTGCCATCACCGAGAGGCTAGCGGGGACCCGGGGTGAGCAGTTCTTC.

This clonotype turned up a few times. The chain combines TRBV12-3 or TRBV12-4 with TRBJ1-2; 8 bases agree with TRBD1. V lost 2 bases, J lost 5 bases, and 7 bases stayed unmatched. This CDR3 contains 15 residues. CDR3 residues: CASSLLAGGSYGYTF. The CDR3 region has the DNA TGTGCCAGCAGTTTACTTGCAGGGGGCTCTTATGGCTACACCTTC.

The genes are TRBV27 and TRBJ1-4; a possible D gene is TRBD1 (5 bases). Germline V gene sequence: CDR1 MNHEY, CDR2 SMNVEV (reference sequence). With 1 base removed from V and 0 bases from J, the gap between germline ends came to 12 bases. The CDR3 loop spans 17 amino acids. CDR3: CASSLFGRDTTNEKLFF. CDR3 bases: TGTGCCAGCAGTTTATTCGGCAGGGATACAACTAATGAAAAACTGTTTTTT.

This clonotype has ten or more counts. The V gene is TRBV3-1, the J gene TRBJ2-3, with D perhaps being TRBD1 or TRBD2 (6 bases each). The V and J ends lost 3 bases and 4 bases respectively, with 14 bases between them. Germline CDR1 is LGHDT and CDR2 is YNNKEL (reference sequence). The CDR3 contains 15 residues. The DNA of the CDR3 is TGTGCCAGCAGCCATGGTCCGGGGGCACCAGATACGCAGTATTTT. Protein sequence: CASSHGPGAPDTQYF.

The rearrangement uses TRBV20-1 and TRBJ2-7; 10 nucleotides line up with TRBD1. CDR3 size: 12 residues. After removal of 5 bases from V and 4 bases from J, the junction contained 2 bases not matched to a gene. Germline lookup yields CDR1 DFQATT and CDR2 SNEGSKA (reference sequence). For the CDR3, the DNA is TGCAGTGCTGGGGACAGGGGATACGAGCAGTACTTC. Encoded protein: CSAGDRGYEQYF.

The chain is built from TRBV5-1 and TRBJ2-1, with 15 bases lining up with TRBD2. J was trimmed by 7 bases and V by 3 bases; bases with no gene match: 5. Germline V gene data show CDR1 as SGHRS and CDR2 as YFSETQ. CDR3 size: 16 residues. The CDR3 region is CASSSPGTSGRNEQFF. The CDR3 DNA follows: TGCGCCAGCAGCTCTCCCGGGACTAGCGGGAGGAATGAGCAGTTCTTC. Full variable domain (missing parts from reference TRBV5-1 and TRBJ2-1): KAGVTQTPRYLIKTRGQQVTLSCSPISGHRSVSWYQQTPGQGLQFLFEYFSETQRNKGNFPGRFSGRQFSNSRSEMNVSTLELGDSALYLCASSSPGTSGRNEQFFGPGTRLTVL.

This clonotype was seen only a few times. The chain couples TRBV24-1 to TRBJ2-3, with D possibly matching TRBD2 (5 bases). CDR1 is KGHDR and CDR2 is SFDVKD in the germline V gene. The V end was cut by 4 bases, the J end by 0 bases, with 10 bases between. The CDR3 sequence is 15 residues long. The CDR3 protein is CATSDLRLSTDTQYF. The DNA for the CDR3 is TGTGCCACCAGTGACCTGAGACTAAGCACAGATACGCAGTATTTT.

The V gene is TRBV12-3 or TRBV12-4, the J gene TRBJ2-7; a weak D match, TRBD1 (6 bases). The J call may be incorrect, as the DNA end agrees better with TRBJ2-5. This CDR3 has 11 amino acids. In DNA, the CDR3 is TGTGCCAGCAGCCCCAGGGGGACCCAGTACTTC. It codes for CASSPRGTQYF.

This clonotype was found a few times. This chain uses TRBV5-1 with TRBJ2-7; TRBD2 matches 7 bases. This CDR3 has 18 residues. CDR1 is SGHRS, CDR2 YFSETQ, per germline. Unmatched junction bases numbered 12, after V lost 0 bases and J lost 0 bases. The CDR3 region is CASSLDSPGRGSSYEQYF. For the CDR3, the DNA is TGCGCCAGCAGCTTGGATTCCCCGGGGAGGGGCAGCTCCTACGAGCAGTACTTC.

The chain uses TRBV29-1 and TRBJ2-1; D remains ambiguous. Germline CDR1 reads SQVTM; CDR2 reads ANQGSEA. The CDR3 has 10 amino acids. V was trimmed by 5 bases and J by 10 bases, leaving 9 bases between them. CDR3 DNA: TGCAGCGTTCGAGGTTACGAGCAGTTCTTC. The encoded protein is CSVRGYEQFF.

This sequence joins TRBV7-9 and TRBJ2-3, with D maybe TRBD1 (5 bases). The V gene's germline CDR1 is SEHNR and CDR2 FQNEAQ (reference sequence). Trimming pared 1 base from V and 0 bases from J, leaving 11 bases between. This CDR3 contains 16 residues. CDR3 bases: TGTGCCAGCAGCTTAGATGCAGGGTCTAGCACAGATACGCAGTATTTT. It yields the protein CASSLDAGSSTDTQYF.

V usage is TRBV2 and J usage is TRBJ1-5, with D unclear. The CDR3 runs 15 residues. Trimming left V 6 bases short and J 6 bases short, with 18 bases between. Per germline, CDR1 SNHLY and CDR2 FYNNEI. The CDR3 sequence: CASRLAEELGQPQHF. DNA for the CDR3: TGTGCCAGCAGACTCGCTGAGGAGTTAGGTCAGCCCCAGCATTTT.

This clonotype was found a few times. The gene calls are TRBV3-1 and TRBJ1-6, with D uncertain. In germline, CDR1 is LGHDT, CDR2 YNNKEL (reference sequence). CDR3 length: 12 amino acids. V was trimmed by 1 base and J by 8 bases, leaving 3 bases between them. CDR3 loop: CASSQGDSPLHF. In DNA, the CDR3 is TGTGCCAGCAGCCAAGGTGATTCACCCCTCCACTTT.

The chain is built from TRBV27 and TRBJ2-7, with D perhaps TRBD1 (8 bases). Germline lookup yields CDR1 MNHEY and CDR2 SMNVEV (reference sequence). This CDR3 region has 14 residues. With 5 bases removed from V and 5 bases from J, the gap between germline ends came to 16 bases. This CDR3 is CASSTNRGGNEQYF. For the CDR3, the DNA is TGTGCCAGCAGTACCAACAGGGGGGGAAACGAGCAGTACTTC.

V and J are TRBV6-5 and TRBJ2-3; D is possibly TRBD1 (7 bases). The CDR3 sequence is 11 residues long. Germline assignment: CDR1 MNHEY and CDR2 SVGAGI. V was shortened by 6 bases and J by 13 bases, with 14 bases between the two germline ends. This CDR3 reads CASRAGRGEYF. CDR3 in DNA: TGTGCCAGCAGGGCAGGCAGGGGGGAGTATTTT.

A few counts support this clonotype. J is TRBJ2-7 and V is TRBV9, with TRBD2 as a possible D gene (6 bases). CDR1 and CDR2 from the germline V gene are SGDLS and YYNGEE. CDR3 length: 15 residues. V lost 0 bases to trimming and J lost 2 bases, with 12 bases between them. CDR3 bases: TGTGCCAGCAGCGTAGAGGCGGGACCTACCTACGAGCAGTACTTC. This gives the protein CASSVEAGPTYEQYF.

This clonotype was counted only a few times. The rearrangement links TRBV20-1 to TRBJ2-7; D may match TRBD1 or TRBD2 (5 bases each). The germline gives CDR1 DFQATT, CDR2 SNEGSKA (reference sequence). The length of the CDR3 is 14 residues. V gave up 7 bases and J gave up 0 bases, with 16 bases separating them. CDR3: CSVTRGTSSYEQYF. CDR3 nucleotide sequence: TGCAGTGTCACAAGGGGAACTAGCTCCTACGAGCAGTACTTC.